Reported below is one T cell receptor beta chain. The antigen remains unidentified. Some clones are missing from TCRdb's copy, which holds only in-frame ones; the method was immunoSEQ multiplex PCR. The top ten clones hold more than 0.8% of a sample with approximately 220,000 clones, 93% of them seen once. The data were obtained in a study of T cell responses to AZD1222 COVID-19 vaccine. Study findings and constraints: Repertoire collection took place solely once the T cell response had peaked. Variant regions that are unmutated are reportedly the target of nearly half of spike-specific TCRs. Possibly, clonal diversity was underestimated; donors were largely white British and included more females. Baseline seropositivity occurred in only six or seven AZD1222 recipients.

The CDR3 spans 14 residues. With 7 bases clipped from V and 4 bases from J, the junction kept 8 bases outside the gene matches. CDR1 SGHRS and CDR2 YFSETQ come from the germline V gene. Sample: peripheral blood, taken on day 0 of MenACWY control vaccination. V and J are TRBV5-1 and TRBJ1-1; TRBD1 agrees at 9 bases. This sequence was found in an adult in good health. CDR3 loop: CASGKTGGSTEAFF. CDR3 DNA: TGCGCCAGCGGGAAGACAGGGGGTTCCACTGAAGCTTTCTTT.